This record looks at one T cell receptor (beta chain) sequence and its context. What it binds is unknown. Original processing notes: With immunoSEQ giving junction-only sequences and no quality scores, filtering differed. Method: immunoSEQ multiplex PCR; TCRdb's copy keeps in-frame clones and lacks some. V, J and clone size were drawn from that table, and D and trimming were deduced from the DNA. The sample has about 490,000 clones; around 80% are singletons. The record originates from a study of shared clonotypes between healthy human individuals. Study-wide points: What limited the represented genetic and exposure-history diversity was the small number of donors.

Participating donors were healthy, HIV-negative adults free of recent acute infections or vaccinations. Donors were Caucasian adults residing in Nashville, Tennessee, USA. V lost 5 bases to trimming and J lost 4 bases; unmatched junction nucleotides: 6. Germline V gene lookup returns CDR1 SGHTA and CDR2 FQGNSA. The CDR3 sequence is 16 residues long. Material for sequencing was PBMCs. This chain joins TRBV7-2 and TRBJ2-1; the match to TRBD2 covers 12 bases. The origin of this receptor is a middle-aged woman in good health. Some clones in this sample may be carry-over from other donors' samples. The CDR3 protein is CASSATLAGGYNEQFF. The CDR3 bases are TGTGCCAGCAGCGCCACTCTAGCGGGAGGGTACAATGAGCAGTTCTTC. The full variable domain, completed using reference TRBV7-2 and TRBJ2-1, is GAGVSQSPSNKVTEKGKDVELRCDPISGHTALYWYRQSLGQGLEFLIYFQGNSAPDKSGLPSDRFSAERTGGSVSTLTIQRTQQEDSAVYLCASSATLAGGYNEQFFGPGTRLTVL.